The next 25 T cell receptor beta chains were all read from a single sample in a study of cytomegalovirus exposure and HLA in healthy donors. The study ran its PCR with 60 Vbeta and 13 Jbeta primers. Method: immunoSEQ multiplex PCR; TCRdb's copy keeps in-frame clones and lacks some. The data contain under 200,000 clones, roughly four fifths of them singletons. Sequenced: PBMCs. The receptor set was obtained from a woman under 30 in good health and CMV-seronegative.

This sequence joins TRBV2 and TRBJ1-1; 8 nucleotides match TRBD1. Germline V gene sequence: CDR1 SNHLY, CDR2 FYNNEI. The junction had 4 bases not matched to a gene; V was cut back by 10 bases and J by 0 bases. The CDR3 contains 13 residues. For the CDR3, the DNA is TGTGCCAACCCGACAGGGGTGAACACTGAAGCTTTCTTT. Its translation is CANPTGVNTEAFF. The variable domain in full, completed from reference TRBV2 and TRBJ1-1, reads EPEVTQTPSHQVTQMGQEVILRCVPISNHLYFYWYRQILGQKVEFLVSFYNNEISEKSEIFDDQFSVERPDGSNFTLKIRSTKLEDSAMYFCANPTGVNTEAFFGQGTRLTVV.

V gene TRBV7-3 combines with J gene TRBJ2-7; D is undetermined. The germline CDR1 and CDR2 sequences are SGHTA and FQGTGA. V shed 3 bases and J shed 3 bases, with 9 bases lying between them. The CDR3 covers 13 residues. The CDR3 sequence is CASSFAEHYEQYF. CDR3 nucleotides: TGTGCCAGCAGCTTCGCCGAGCACTACGAGCAGTACTTC.

The chain combines TRBV18 with TRBJ2-7, with unresolved D. The CDR3 covers 16 residues. In germline, CDR1 is KGHSH, CDR2 LQKENI. V was shortened by 2 bases and J by 2 bases, with 16 bases between the two germline ends. In nucleotides, the CDR3 is TGTGCCAGCTCACCAATTGACAAAACCAAAACCTACGAGCAGTACTTC. Translated: CASSPIDKTKTYEQYF.

The rearrangement joins TRBV14 to TRBJ2-7, with 7 bases lining up with TRBD1. CDR1 and CDR2 from the germline V gene are SGHDN and FVKESK. The length of the CDR3 is 14 residues. Trimming cost V 5 bases and J 4 bases; bases outside gene matches: 8. In DNA form, the CDR3 reads TGTGCCAGCAGCGCTTGGACAGGAGGTTACGAGCAGTACTTC. Amino acids: CASSAWTGGYEQYF.

This rearrangement joins TRBV18 to TRBJ1-3; 8 nucleotides align to TRBD1. V was clipped by 7 bases and J by 3 bases; unmatched bases: 8. The CDR3 is made up of 15 amino acids. The germline V gene encodes CDR1 KGHSH and CDR2 LQKENI. CDR3 DNA: TGTGCCAGCTTCCCACGGACAGGGAATGGAAACACCATATATTTT. Its translation: CASFPRTGNGNTIYF.

This rearrangement joins TRBV7-9 to TRBJ2-3; possible D gene TRBD2, 5 bases. This CDR3 spans 16 amino acids. Germline V gene data show CDR1 as SEHNR and CDR2 as FQNEAQ (reference sequence). V was clipped by 0 bases and J by 2 bases, with 12 bases between them. DNA for the CDR3: TGTGCCAGCAGCTTAGCGAAAGGACGGGACACAGATACGCAGTATTTT. Its protein is CASSLAKGRDTDTQYF.

This chain joins TRBV6-6 and TRBJ1-1; 9 bases are shared with TRBD1. Germline lookup yields CDR1 MNHNY and CDR2 SVGAGI (reference sequence). The ends lost 10 bases at V and 5 bases at J; junction bases unmatched: 14. This CDR3 contains 15 residues. Here the CDR3 DNA reads TGTGCCATCATGATATCACAGGGGGCAAGGACTGAAGCTTTCTTT. This translates into CAIMISQGARTEAFF.

The rearrangement joins TRBV7-9 to TRBJ1-1, with D possibly TRBD1 on 6 matching bases. The CDR3 totals 14 residues. The V end was cut by 11 bases, the J end by 0 bases, with 16 bases between. CDR1 and CDR2 from the germline V gene are SEHNR and FQNEAQ (reference sequence). CDR3 loop: CASSPRTVNTEAFF. The CDR3 bases are TGTGCCTCCTCCCCCAGGACAGTGAACACTGAAGCTTTCTTT.

The V call is TRBV5-6, the J call TRBJ1-1; D uncertain. CDR3 length: 15 amino acids. Between the trimmed V and J ends, which lost 4 bases and 2 bases, there was a span of 15 bases. Germline V gene lookup returns CDR1 SGHDT and CDR2 YYEEEE. The chain's CDR3 is CASSDTGGINTEAFF. For the CDR3, the DNA is TGTGCCAGCAGCGATACGGGCGGGATCAACACTGAAGCTTTCTTT.

The gene calls are TRBV30 and TRBJ2-7; TRBD1 matches at 9 bases. Germline CDR1 and CDR2: GTSNPN and SVGIG (reference sequence). The CDR3 is 14 residues long. V was clipped by 3 bases and J by 6 bases; unmatched bases: 9. The CDR3 coding sequence is TGTGCCTGGAGGGGACAGGGACGGACCCCCGAGCAGTACTTC. Its translation is CAWRGQGRTPEQYF.

The rearrangement links TRBV28 to TRBJ2-2; 11 bases agree with TRBD2. Germline-derived CDR1 and CDR2 are MDHEN and SYDVKM. V lost 5 bases and J lost 5; bases outside the gene matches: 10. The CDR3 has 17 amino acids. The CDR3 sequence is CASSTSGTSGGTGELFF. The DNA of the CDR3 is TGTGCCAGCAGTACATCCGGGACTAGCGGAGGGACCGGGGAGCTGTTTTTT.

The J gene is TRBJ1-2, the V gene TRBV2, with D perhaps matching TRBD1 (6 bases). Germline-derived CDR1 and CDR2 are SNHLY and FYNNEI. Between the trimmed V and J ends, which lost 6 bases and 4 bases, there was a span of 15 bases. This CDR3 comprises 14 residues. The CDR3 loop reads CASREGEGFYGYTF. The CDR3, as DNA: TGTGCCAGCAGGGAGGGGGAGGGTTTCTATGGCTACACCTTC.

The chain employs TRBV7-8 and TRBJ2-5, with 8 bases matching TRBD2. Germline V gene data show CDR1 as SGHVS and CDR2 as FQNEAQ. This CDR3 has 14 residues. Trimming took 5 bases from V and 3 from J; bases not matched to a gene: 5. The CDR3, as DNA: TGTGCCAGCAGCCCTCCGGGAGGGGAAGAGACCCAGTACTTC. This translates into CASSPPGGEETQYF.

The J gene is TRBJ2-5, the V gene TRBV6-5, with D possibly matching TRBD1 (5 bases). V was shortened by 0 bases and J by 2 bases, with 7 bases between the two germline ends. Germline V gene lookup returns CDR1 MNHEY and CDR2 SVGAGI. The CDR3 runs to 14 residues. The CDR3: CASSYSYRQETQYF. DNA for the CDR3: TGTGCCAGCAGTTACTCGTACAGGCAAGAGACCCAGTACTTC.

This chain links TRBV27 with TRBJ2-5; TRBD2 matches 9 bases. The end of the DNA is better explained by TRBJ2-7, so the J call may be wrong. The CDR3 runs 13 residues. Germline V gene data show CDR1 as MNHEY and CDR2 as SMNVEV (reference sequence). DNA for the CDR3: TGTGCCAGCAGACTAGCGGGTGACTACGAGCAGTACTTC. Its protein is CASRLAGDYEQYF.

The V gene is TRBV30, the J gene TRBJ1-6, with D possibly TRBD1 on 6 matching bases. Trimming left V 3 bases short and J 7 bases short, with 13 bases between. CDR3 length: 14 residues. Germline CDR1 and CDR2: GTSNPN and SVGIG (reference sequence). CDR3 residues: CAWRVGGRNSPLHF. CDR3 nucleotides: TGTGCCTGGAGAGTAGGGGGAAGAAATTCACCCCTCCACTTT.

V is TRBV25-1 and J is TRBJ1-2; D remains unclear. The V end lost 3 bases, the J end lost 1 base, and 15 bases lay between the germline ends. The CDR3 runs 16 residues. Looked up from germline, CDR1 is MGHDK and CDR2 is SYGVNS. This CDR3 reads CASSEPGVDINYGYTF. CDR3 in DNA: TGTGCCAGCAGTGAGCCCGGAGTGGATATTAACTATGGCTACACCTTC.

V and J are TRBV7-2 and TRBJ2-7, with D possibly matching TRBD2 (7 bases). Looked up from germline, CDR1 is SGHTA and CDR2 is FQGNSA. The V gene lost 4 bases and the J gene lost 1 base, with 20 bases spanning the gap. The CDR3 is made up of 17 amino acids. The CDR3 DNA reads TGTGCCAGCAGCTCCTGGGGAGGGGGGTTCAGGTCCTACGAGCAGTACTTC. This sequence encodes CASSSWGGGFRSYEQYF.

This clone has only one observation. The chain is built from TRBV6-6 and TRBJ1-2; 10 bases are shared with TRBD1. This CDR3 region has 16 residues. The germline CDR1 and CDR2 sequences are MNHNY and SVGAGI (reference sequence). The ends lost 2 bases at V and 3 bases at J; junction bases unmatched: 6. The CDR3 spells CASSYDRGPLDYGYTF. The CDR3 DNA follows: TGTGCCAGCAGTTACGACAGGGGGCCCCTTGACTATGGCTACACCTTC.

The genes are TRBV10-3 and TRBJ2-7; TRBD1 agrees at 7 bases. After removal of 3 bases from V and 4 bases from J, the junction contained 0 bases not matched to a gene. The V gene's germline CDR1 is ENHRY and CDR2 SYGVKD. This CDR3 spans 12 amino acids. This chain's CDR3 is CAISEQGYEQYF. In nucleotides, the CDR3 is TGTGCCATCAGTGAACAGGGGTACGAGCAGTACTTC.

The chain combines TRBV7-7 with TRBJ2-1, with 11 bases fitting TRBD1. The CDR3 spans 17 residues. Germline loops: CDR1 SSHAT, CDR2 FNYEAQ (reference sequence). The J segment lost 4 bases and the V segment lost 0 bases, leaving 5 bases of the junction unmatched. The CDR3 region has the DNA TGTGCCAGCAGCTTAGCTACCGGGACAGGGGGGTACAATGAGCAGTTCTTC. Translating it yields CASSLATGTGGYNEQFF.

The rearrangement joins TRBV9 to TRBJ1-5; TRBD1 matches at 11 bases. The V gene's germline CDR1 is SGDLS and CDR2 YYNGEE. Trimming removed 3 bases from V and 3 bases from J; junction bases left unmatched: 11. The CDR3 contains 18 residues. The CDR3, as DNA: TGTGCCAGCAGCGCCCGGGACAGGGGGATGGGGTTCAATCAGCCCCAGCATTTT. Protein: CASSARDRGMGFNQPQHF.

The chain couples TRBV19 to TRBJ2-1, with 13 bases that match TRBD2. Germline V gene lookup returns CDR1 LNHDA and CDR2 SQIVND (reference sequence). The CDR3 covers 14 residues. Trimming removed 5 bases from V and 9 bases from J; junction bases left unmatched: 4. The CDR3, as DNA: TGTGCCAGTAGTCGACTAGCGGGGGGCCCTGAGCAGTTCTTC. Translating gives CASSRLAGGPEQFF. Full variable domain (remainder filled in from reference TRBV19 and TRBJ2-1): DGGITQSPKYLFRKEGQNVTLSCEQNLNHDAMYWYRQDPGQGLRLIYYSQIVNDFQKGDIAEGYSVSREKKESFPLTVTSAQKNPTAFYLCASSRLAGGPEQFFGPGTRLTVL.

V is TRBV6-5 and J is TRBJ2-1; 8 nucleotides align to TRBD1. V gave up 5 bases and J gave up 4 bases; unmatched junction bases: 1. This CDR3 is built from 13 residues. Germline V gene data show CDR1 as MNHEY and CDR2 as SVGAGI. The CDR3 here is CASSRTGYNEQFF. The CDR3 DNA sequence: TGTGCCAGCAGTCGGACAGGGTACAATGAGCAGTTCTTC.

V gene TRBV30 combines with J gene TRBJ2-3; TRBD2 aligns across 7 bases. V was clipped by 4 bases and J by 4 bases; unmatched bases: 8. Germline CDR1 reads GTSNPN; CDR2 reads SVGIG (reference sequence). This CDR3 has 14 amino acids. The DNA for the CDR3 is TGTGCCTGGACTCTAGCGGTGTTCCCAGATACGCAGTATTTT. Translation: CAWTLAVFPDTQYF.